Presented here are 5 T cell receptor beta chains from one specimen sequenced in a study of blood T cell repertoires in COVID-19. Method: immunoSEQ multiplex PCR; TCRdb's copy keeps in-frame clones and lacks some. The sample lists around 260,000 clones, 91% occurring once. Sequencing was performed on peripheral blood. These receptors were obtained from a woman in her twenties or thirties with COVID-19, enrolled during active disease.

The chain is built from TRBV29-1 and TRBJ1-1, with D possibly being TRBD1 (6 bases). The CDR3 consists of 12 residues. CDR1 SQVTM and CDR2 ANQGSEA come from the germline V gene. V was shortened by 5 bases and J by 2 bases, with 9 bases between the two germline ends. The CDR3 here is CSVNRANTEAFF. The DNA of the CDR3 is TGCAGCGTTAACAGGGCCAACACTGAAGCTTTCTTT.

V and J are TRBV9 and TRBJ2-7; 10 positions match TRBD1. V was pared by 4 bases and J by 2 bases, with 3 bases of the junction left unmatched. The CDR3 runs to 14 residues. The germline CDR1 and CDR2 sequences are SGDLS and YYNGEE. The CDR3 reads CASSRDRGPYEQYF. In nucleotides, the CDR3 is TGTGCCAGCAGCCGAGACAGGGGGCCCTACGAGCAGTACTTC.

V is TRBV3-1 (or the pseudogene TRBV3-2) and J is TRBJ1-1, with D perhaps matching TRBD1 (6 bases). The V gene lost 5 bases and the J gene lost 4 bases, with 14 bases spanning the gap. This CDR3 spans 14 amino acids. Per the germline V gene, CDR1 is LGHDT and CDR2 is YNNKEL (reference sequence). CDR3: CASSYSDRSTEAFF. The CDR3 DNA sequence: TGTGCCAGCAGCTACTCCGACAGGAGCACTGAAGCTTTCTTT.

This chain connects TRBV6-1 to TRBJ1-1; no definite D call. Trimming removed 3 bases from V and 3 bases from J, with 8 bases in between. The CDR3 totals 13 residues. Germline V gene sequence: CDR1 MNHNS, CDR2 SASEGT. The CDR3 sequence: CASSELGYTEAFF. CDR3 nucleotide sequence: TGTGCCAGCAGTGAGCTGGGCTACACTGAAGCTTTCTTT.

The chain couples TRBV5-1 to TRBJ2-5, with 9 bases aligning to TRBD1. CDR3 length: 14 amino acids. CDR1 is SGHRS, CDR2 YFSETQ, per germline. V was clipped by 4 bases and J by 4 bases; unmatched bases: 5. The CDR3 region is CASSPGQGGETQYF. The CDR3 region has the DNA TGCGCCAGCAGCCCGGGACAGGGTGGAGAGACCCAGTACTTC.